This TCR beta chain stems from a study of cytomegalovirus exposure and HLA in healthy donors. It was with 60 Vbeta and 13 Jbeta primers that the PCR ran. This table comes from immunoSEQ multiplex PCR, and its TCRdb copy is limited to in-frame clones, with some not included. The sample includes 95,000 to 130,000 clones, approximately 70% of them seen just once. Every donor was a healthy person donating bone marrow. J gave up 5 bases and V 1 base, and 4 bases lay outside the gene matches. CDR3 length: 16 amino acids. The germline gives CDR1 SGHRS, CDR2 YFSETQ. This clone was detected only once. What it binds is not known. Overall study results and limits: Cytomegalovirus association was listed for roughly 160 TCR beta chains.

Material: PBMCs. This TCR derives from a woman aged 40 to 50 in good health and CMV-seropositive. The chain carries TRBV5-1 and TRBJ2-1; 12 positions agree with TRBD2. This CDR3 is CASSLMTSGSNNEQFF. CDR3 DNA: TGCGCCAGCAGCTTGATGACTAGCGGGAGTAACAATGAGCAGTTCTTC.